The table lists the clone carrying this TCR beta chain with a few counts. Other DNA sequences of this sample code for an identical CDR3. These data are taken from a study of siplizumab effects on memory and regulatory T cells. TCRdb keeps only in-frame clones here, not all; method: immunoSEQ multiplex PCR. Found here are 75,000 to 100,000 clones, 90% to 95% of them singletons; the top ten hold approximately 1.5%. Per germline, CDR1 SGHRS and CDR2 YFSETQ. Trimming cost V 5 bases and J 2 bases, with 7 bases left between them. The CDR3 is 12 residues long. Sequenced input: non-Treg CD4+ T cells sorted from blood. This receptor was obtained from a human donor in good health. The chain carries TRBV5-1 and TRBJ1-2; D not resolved. For the CDR3, the DNA is TGCGCCAGCAGTAGGGAGAACTATGGCTACACCTTC. The encoded protein is CASSRENYGYTF.